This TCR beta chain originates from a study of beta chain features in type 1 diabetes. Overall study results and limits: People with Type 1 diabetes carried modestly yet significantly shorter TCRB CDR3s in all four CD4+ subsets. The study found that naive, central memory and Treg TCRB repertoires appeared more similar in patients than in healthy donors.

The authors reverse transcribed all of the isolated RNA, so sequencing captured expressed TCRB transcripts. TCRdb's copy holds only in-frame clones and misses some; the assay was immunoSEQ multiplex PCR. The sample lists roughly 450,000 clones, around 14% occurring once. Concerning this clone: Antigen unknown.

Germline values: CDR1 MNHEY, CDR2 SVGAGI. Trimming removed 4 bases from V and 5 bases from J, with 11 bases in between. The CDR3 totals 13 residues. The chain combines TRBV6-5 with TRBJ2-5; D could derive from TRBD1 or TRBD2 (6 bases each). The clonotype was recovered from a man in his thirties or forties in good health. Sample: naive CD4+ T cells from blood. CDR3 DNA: TGTGCCAGCAGTTCAACAGGGAGGGAGACCCAGTACTTC. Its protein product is CASSSTGRETQYF.